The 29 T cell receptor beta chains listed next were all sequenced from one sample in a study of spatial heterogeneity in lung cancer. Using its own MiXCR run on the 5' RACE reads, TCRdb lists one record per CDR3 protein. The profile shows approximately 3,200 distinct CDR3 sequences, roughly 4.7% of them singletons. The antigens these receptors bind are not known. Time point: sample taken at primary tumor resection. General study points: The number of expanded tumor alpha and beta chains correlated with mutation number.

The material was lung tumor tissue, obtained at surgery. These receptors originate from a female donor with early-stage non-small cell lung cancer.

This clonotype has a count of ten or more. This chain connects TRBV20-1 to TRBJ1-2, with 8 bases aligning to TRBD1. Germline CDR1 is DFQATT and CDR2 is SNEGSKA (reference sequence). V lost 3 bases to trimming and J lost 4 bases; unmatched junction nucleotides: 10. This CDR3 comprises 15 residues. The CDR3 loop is CSASKTGEEAYGYTF. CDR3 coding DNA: TGCAGTGCTAGTAAGACAGGGGAAGAAGCCTATGGCTACACCTTC.

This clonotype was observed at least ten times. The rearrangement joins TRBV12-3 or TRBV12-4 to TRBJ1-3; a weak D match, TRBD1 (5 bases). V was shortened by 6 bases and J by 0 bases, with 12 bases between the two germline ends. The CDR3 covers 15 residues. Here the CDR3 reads CASSPGTSSGNTIYF. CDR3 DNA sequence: TGTGCCAGCAGCCCGGGGACCAGCTCTGGAAACACCATATATTTT.

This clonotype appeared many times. CDR3 nucleotide sequence: TGTGCCAGCAGCTCAGGGGTGGCCGACGAGCAGTACTTC. Residues: CASSSGVADEQYF. This rearrangement joins TRBV7-3 to TRBJ2-7, with a possible D match to TRBD1 (6 bases). Germline CDR1 SGHTA, CDR2 FQGTGA. This CDR3 is 13 amino acids long. The V end was cut by 4 bases, the J end by 5 bases, with 12 bases between.

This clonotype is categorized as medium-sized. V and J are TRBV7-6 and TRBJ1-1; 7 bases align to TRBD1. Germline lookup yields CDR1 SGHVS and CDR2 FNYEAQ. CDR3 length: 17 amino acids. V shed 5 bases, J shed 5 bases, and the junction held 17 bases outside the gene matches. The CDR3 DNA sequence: TGTGCCAGCAGCCCCCGGACAGGAAGGGTCGCGATGACTGAAGCTTTCTTT. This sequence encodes CASSPRTGRVAMTEAFF.

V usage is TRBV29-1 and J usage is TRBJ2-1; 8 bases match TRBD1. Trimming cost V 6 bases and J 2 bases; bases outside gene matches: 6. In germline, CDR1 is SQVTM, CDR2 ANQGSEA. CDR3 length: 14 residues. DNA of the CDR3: TGCAGCGTCGTAAAGACAGGGGCCTACAATGAGCAGTTCTTC. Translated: CSVVKTGAYNEQFF.

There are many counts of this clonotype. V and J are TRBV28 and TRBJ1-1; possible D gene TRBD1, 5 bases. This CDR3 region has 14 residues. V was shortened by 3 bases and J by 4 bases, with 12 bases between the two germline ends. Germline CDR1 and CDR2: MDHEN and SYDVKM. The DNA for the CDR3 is TGTGCCAGCAGTTTGAGGGGCGGGAGCACTGAAGCTTTCTTT. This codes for CASSLRGGSTEAFF.

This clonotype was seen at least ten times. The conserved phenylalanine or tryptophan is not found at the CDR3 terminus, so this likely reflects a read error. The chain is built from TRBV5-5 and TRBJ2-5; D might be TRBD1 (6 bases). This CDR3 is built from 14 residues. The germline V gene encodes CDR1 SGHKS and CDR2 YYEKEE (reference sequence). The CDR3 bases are TGTGTCAGCAGCCCACAGGGAAGTGGAGAGACCCAGTACTCC. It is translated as CVSSPQGSGETQYS.

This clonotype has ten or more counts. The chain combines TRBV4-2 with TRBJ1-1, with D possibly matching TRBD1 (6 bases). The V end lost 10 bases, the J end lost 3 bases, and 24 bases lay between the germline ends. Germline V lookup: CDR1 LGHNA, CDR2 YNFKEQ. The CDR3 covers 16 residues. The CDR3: CATWGREQGSDTEAFF. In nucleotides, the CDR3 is TGTGCCACCTGGGGTAGGGAACAGGGCAGCGACACTGAAGCTTTCTTT.

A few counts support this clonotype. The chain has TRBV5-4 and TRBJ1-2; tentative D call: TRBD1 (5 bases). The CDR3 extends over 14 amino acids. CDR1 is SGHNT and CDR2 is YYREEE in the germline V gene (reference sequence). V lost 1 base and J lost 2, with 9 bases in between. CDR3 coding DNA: TGTGCCAGCAGCTTGATAGGGACCAACTATGGCTACACCTTC. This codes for CASSLIGTNYGYTF.

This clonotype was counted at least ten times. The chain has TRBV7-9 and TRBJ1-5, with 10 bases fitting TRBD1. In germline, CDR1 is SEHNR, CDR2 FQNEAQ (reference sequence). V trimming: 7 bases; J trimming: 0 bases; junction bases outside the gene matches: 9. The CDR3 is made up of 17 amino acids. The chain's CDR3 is CASTWGTGDGSNQPQHF. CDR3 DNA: TGTGCCAGCACCTGGGGGACAGGGGATGGTAGCAATCAGCCCCAGCATTTT. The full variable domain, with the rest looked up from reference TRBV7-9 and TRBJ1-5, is DTGVSQNPRHKITKRGQNVTFRCDPISEHNRLYWYRQTLGQGPEFLTYFQNEAQLEKSRLLSDRFSAERPKGSFSTLEIQRTEQGDSAMYLCASTWGTGDGSNQPQHFGDGTRLSIL.

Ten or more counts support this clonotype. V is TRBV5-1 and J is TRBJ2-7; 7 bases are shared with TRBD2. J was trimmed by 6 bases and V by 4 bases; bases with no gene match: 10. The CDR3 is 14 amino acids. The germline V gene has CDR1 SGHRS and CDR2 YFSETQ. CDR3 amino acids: CASSPRSGDGEQYV. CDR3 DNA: TGCGCCAGCAGCCCCCGCAGCGGGGACGGCGAGCAGTACGTC.

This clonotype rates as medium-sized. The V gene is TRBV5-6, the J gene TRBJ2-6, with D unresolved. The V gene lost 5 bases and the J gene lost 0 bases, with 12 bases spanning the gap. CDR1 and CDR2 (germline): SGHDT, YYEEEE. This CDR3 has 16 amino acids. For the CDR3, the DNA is TGTGCCAGCAGACCAACACAGAGCTCTGGGGCCAACGTCCTGACTTTC. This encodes CASRPTQSSGANVLTF.

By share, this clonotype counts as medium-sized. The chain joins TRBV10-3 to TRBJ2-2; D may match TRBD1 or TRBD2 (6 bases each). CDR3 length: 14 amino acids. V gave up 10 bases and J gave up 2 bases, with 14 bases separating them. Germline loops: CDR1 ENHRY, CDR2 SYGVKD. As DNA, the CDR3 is TGTGCCACCGGCGGGACAACCAACACCGGGGAGCTGTTTTTT. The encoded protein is CATGGTTNTGELFF.

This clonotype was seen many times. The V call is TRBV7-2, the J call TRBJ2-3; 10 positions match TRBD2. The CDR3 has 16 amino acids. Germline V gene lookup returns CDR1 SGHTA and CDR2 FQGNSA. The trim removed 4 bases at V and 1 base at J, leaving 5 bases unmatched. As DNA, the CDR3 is TGTGCCAGCAGCTCACTAGCGGGGTTGGGCACAGATACGCAGTATTTT. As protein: CASSSLAGLGTDTQYF.

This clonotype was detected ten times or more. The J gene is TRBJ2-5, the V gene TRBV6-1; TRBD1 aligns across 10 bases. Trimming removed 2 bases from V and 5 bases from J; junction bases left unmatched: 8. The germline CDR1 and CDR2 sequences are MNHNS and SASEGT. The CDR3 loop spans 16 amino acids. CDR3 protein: CASSEWGTGVGETQYF. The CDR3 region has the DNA TGTGCCAGCAGTGAATGGGGGACAGGGGTCGGGGAGACCCAGTACTTC.

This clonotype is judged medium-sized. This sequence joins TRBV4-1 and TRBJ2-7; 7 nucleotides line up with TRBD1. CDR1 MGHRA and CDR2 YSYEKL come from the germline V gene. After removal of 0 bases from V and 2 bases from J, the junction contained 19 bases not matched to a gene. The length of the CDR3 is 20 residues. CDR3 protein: CASSQDPRTGNFKPPYEQYV. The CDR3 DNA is TGCGCCAGCAGCCAAGATCCCCGGACAGGAAACTTCAAGCCCCCCTACGAGCAGTACGTC.

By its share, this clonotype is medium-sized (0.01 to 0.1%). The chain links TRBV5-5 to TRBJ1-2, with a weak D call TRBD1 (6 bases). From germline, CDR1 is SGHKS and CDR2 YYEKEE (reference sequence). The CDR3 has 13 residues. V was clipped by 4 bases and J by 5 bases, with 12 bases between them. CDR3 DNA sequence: TGTGCCAGCAGCCAAACAGGGAGATATGGCTACACCTTC. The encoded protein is CASSQTGRYGYTF.

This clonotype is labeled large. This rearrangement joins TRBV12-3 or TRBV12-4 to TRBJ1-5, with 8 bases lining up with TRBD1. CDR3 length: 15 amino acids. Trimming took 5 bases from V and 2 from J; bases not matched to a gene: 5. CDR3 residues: CASSQGQGGNQPQHF. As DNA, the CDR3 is TGTGCCAGCAGTCAAGGACAGGGTGGCAATCAGCCCCAGCATTTT.

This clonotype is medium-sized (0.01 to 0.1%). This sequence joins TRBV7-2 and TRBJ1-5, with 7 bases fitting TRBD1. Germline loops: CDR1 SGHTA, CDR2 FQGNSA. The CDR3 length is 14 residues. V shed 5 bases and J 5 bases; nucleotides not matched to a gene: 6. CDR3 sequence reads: CASSPRQGYQPQHF. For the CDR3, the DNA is TGTGCCAGCAGCCCCCGACAGGGCTATCAGCCCCAGCATTTT.

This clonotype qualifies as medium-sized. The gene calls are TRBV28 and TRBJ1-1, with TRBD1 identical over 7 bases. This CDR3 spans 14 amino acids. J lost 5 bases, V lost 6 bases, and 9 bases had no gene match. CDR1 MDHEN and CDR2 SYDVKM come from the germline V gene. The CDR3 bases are TGTGCCAGCAGAAGACAGGGCGGGGGTACTGAAGCTTTCTTT. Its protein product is CASRRQGGGTEAFF.

The CDR3, as DNA: TGTGCCAGCAGTTTAGGGAGCTACAATGAGCAGTTCTTC. Translated: CASSLGSYNEQFF. J is TRBJ2-1 and V is TRBV12-3 or TRBV12-4, with unresolved D. V was pared by 1 base and J by 3 bases, with 4 bases between. The CDR3 length is 13 residues.

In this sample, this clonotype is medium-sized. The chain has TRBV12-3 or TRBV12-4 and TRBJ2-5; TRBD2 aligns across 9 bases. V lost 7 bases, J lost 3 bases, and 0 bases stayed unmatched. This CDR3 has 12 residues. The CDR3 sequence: CASTSGEETQYF. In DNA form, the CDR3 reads TGTGCCAGCACTAGCGGGGAAGAGACCCAGTACTTC.

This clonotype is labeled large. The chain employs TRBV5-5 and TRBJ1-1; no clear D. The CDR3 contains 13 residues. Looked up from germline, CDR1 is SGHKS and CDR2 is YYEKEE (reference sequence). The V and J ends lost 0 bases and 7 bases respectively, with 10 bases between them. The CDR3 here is CASSLDGPVEAFF. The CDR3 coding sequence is TGTGCCAGCAGCTTGGACGGACCCGTTGAAGCTTTCTTT.

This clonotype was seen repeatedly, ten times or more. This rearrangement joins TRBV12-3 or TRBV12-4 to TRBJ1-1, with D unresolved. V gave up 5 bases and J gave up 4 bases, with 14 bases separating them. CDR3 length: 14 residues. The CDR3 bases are TGTGCCAGCAGTATCGACGGGATGTTCACTGAAGCTTTCTTT. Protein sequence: CASSIDGMFTEAFF.

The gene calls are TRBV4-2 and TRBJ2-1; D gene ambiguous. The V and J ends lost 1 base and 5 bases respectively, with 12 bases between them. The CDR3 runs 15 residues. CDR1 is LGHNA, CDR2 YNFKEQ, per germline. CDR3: CASSQGAGADNEQFF. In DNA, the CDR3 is TGTGCCAGCAGCCAAGGAGCCGGAGCCGACAATGAGCAGTTCTTC.

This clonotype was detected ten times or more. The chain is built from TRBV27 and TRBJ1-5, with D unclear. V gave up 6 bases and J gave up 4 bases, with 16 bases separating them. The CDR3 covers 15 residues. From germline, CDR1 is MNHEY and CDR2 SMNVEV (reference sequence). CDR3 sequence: CASSGDGSNNQPQHF. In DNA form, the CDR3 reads TGTGCCAGCAGCGGAGACGGGTCCAATAATCAGCCCCAGCATTTT.

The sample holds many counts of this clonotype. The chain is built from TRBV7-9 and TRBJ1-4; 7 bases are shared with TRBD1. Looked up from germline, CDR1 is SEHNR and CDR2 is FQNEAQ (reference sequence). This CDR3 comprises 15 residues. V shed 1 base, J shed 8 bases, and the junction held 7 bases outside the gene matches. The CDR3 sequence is CASSLETGTDEKLFF. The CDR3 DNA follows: TGTGCCAGCAGCTTAGAAACCGGGACAGACGAAAAACTGTTTTTT.

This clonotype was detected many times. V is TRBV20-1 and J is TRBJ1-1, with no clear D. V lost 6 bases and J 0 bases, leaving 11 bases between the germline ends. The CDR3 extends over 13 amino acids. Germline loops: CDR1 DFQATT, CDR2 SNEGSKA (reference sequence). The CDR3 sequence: CSAPGQMNTEAFF. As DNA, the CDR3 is TGCAGTGCCCCGGGCCAGATGAACACTGAAGCTTTCTTT.

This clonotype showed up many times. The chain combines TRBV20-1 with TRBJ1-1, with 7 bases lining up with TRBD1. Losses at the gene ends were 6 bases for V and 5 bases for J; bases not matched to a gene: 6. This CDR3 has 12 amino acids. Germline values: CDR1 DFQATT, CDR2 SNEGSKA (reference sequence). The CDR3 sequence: CSAQGEYTEAFF. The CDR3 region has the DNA TGCAGTGCGCAGGGGGAGTATACTGAAGCTTTCTTT.